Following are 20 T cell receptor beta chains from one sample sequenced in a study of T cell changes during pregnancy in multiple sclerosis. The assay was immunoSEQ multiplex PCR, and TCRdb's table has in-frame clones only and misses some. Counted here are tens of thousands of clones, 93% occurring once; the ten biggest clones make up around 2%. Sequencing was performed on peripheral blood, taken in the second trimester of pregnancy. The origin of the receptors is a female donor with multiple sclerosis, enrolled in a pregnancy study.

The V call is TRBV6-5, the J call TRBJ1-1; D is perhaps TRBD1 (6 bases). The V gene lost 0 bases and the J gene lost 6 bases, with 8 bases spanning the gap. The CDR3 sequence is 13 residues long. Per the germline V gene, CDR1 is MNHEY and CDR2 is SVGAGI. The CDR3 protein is CASSYSDSSEAFF. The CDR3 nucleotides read TGTGCCAGCAGTTACTCGGACAGCTCTGAAGCTTTCTTT.

The chain's CDR3 is CASSKGLAGVLSTDTQYF. CDR3 DNA: TGTGCCAGCAGTAAAGGACTAGCGGGAGTACTTAGCACAGATACGCAGTATTTT. This chain joins TRBV5-5 and TRBJ2-3; 13 bases agree with TRBD2. Trimming removed 5 bases from V and 0 bases from J; junction bases left unmatched: 9. The CDR3 consists of 18 residues. Germline V gives CDR1 SGHKS, CDR2 YYEKEE (reference sequence).

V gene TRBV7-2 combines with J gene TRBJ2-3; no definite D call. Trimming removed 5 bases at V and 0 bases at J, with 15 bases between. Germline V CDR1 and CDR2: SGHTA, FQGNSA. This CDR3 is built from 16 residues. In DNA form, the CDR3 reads TGTGCCAGCAGCCGCCGATCCGGAGCTAGCACAGATACGCAGTATTTT. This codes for CASSRRSGASTDTQYF.

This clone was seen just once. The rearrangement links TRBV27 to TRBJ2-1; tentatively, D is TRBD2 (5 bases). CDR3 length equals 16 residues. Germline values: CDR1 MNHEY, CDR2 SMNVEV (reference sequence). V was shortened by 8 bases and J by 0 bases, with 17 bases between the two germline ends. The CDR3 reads CASSLKAGHSYNEQFF. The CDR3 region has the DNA TGTGCCAGCTCTCTAAAGGCGGGTCACTCCTACAATGAGCAGTTCTTC.

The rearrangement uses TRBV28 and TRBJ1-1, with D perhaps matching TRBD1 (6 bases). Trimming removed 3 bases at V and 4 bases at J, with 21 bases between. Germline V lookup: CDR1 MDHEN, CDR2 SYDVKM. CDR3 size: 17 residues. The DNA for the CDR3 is TGTGCCAGCAGTTTTGGATCAGGGGTTATCCCAGGCACTGAAGCTTTCTTT. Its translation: CASSFGSGVIPGTEAFF.

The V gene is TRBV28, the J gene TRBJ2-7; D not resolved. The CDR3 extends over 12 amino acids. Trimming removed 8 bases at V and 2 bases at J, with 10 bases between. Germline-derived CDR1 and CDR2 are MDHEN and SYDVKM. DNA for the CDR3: TGTGCCAGCGGCGACTCCCCCTACGAGCAGTACTTC. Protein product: CASGDSPYEQYF. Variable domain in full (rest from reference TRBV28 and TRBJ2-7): DVKVTQSSRYLVKRTGEKVFLECVQDMDHENMFWYRQDPGLGLRLIYFSYDVKMKEKGDIPEGYSVSREKKERFSLILESASTNQTSMYLCASGDSPYEQYFGPGTRLTVT.

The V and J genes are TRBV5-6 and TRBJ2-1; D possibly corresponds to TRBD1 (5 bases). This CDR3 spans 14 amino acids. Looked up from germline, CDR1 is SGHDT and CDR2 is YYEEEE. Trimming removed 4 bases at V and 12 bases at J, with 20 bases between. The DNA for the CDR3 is TGTGCCAGCAGCCCGCAAGCCGCAGGGTATCGGCAGTTCTTC. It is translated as CASSPQAAGYRQFF. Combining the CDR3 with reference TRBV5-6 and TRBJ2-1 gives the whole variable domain DAGVTQSPTHLIKTRGQQVTLRCSPKSGHDTVSWYQQALGQGPQFIFQYYEEEERQRGNFPDRFSGHQFPNYSSELNVNALLLGDSALYLCASSPQAAGYRQFFGPGTRLTVL.

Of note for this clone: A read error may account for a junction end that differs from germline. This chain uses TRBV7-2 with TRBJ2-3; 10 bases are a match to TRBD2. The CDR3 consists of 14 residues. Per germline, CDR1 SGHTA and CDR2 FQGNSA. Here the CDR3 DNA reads TGTGCCAGCAGCCTAGCGGGAGTTACAGATACGCAGTATTTT. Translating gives CASSLAGVTDTQYF.

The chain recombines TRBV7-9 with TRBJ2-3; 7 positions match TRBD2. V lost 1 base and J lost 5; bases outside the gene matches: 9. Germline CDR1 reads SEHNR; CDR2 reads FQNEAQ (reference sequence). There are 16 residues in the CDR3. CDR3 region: CASSLVSGRAVDTQYF. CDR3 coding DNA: TGTGCCAGCAGCTTAGTAAGTGGGAGGGCCGTAGATACGCAGTATTTT.

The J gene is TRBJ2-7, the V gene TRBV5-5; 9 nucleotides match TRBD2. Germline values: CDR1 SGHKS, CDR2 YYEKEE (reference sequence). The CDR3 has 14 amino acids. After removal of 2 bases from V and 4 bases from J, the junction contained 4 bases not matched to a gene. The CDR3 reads CASSFASGEYEQYF. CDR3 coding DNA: TGTGCCAGCAGCTTCGCTAGCGGGGAATACGAGCAGTACTTC.

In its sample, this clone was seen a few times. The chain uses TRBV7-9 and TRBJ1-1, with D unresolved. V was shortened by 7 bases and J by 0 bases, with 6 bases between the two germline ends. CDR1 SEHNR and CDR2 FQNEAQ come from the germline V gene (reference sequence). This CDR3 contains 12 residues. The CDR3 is CASTQMNTEAFF. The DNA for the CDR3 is TGTGCCAGCACTCAGATGAACACTGAAGCTTTCTTT.

The DNA for the CDR3 is TGTGCCAGCAGTCCACATGGGGAGGGCGGCGCTGAAGCTTTCTTT. This translates into CASSPHGEGGAEAFF. The chain carries TRBV28 and TRBJ1-1; the D is unclear. V shed 5 bases and J shed 6 bases, with 19 bases lying between them. CDR3 length equals 15 residues. Germline CDR1 reads MDHEN; CDR2 reads SYDVKM.

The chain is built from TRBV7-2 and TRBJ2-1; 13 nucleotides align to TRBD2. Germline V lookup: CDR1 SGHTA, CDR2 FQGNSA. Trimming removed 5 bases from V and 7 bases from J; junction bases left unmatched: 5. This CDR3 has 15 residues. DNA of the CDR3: TGTGCCAGCAGCCAAGGGACTAGCGGGATTAATGAGCAGTTCTTC. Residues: CASSQGTSGINEQFF.

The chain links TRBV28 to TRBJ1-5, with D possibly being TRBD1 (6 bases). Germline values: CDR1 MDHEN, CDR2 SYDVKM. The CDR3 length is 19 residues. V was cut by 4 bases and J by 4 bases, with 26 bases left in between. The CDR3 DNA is TGTGCCAGCAGTTATCCCTCCGGGACAAACGATCCTACTAATCAGCCCCAGCATTTT. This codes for CASSYPSGTNDPTNQPQHF.

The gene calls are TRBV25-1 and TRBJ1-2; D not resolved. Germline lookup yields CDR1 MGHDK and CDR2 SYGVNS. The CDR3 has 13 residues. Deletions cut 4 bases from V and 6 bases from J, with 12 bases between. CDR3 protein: CASSGRERDGYTF. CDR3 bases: TGTGCCAGCAGTGGGAGGGAACGGGATGGCTACACCTTC.

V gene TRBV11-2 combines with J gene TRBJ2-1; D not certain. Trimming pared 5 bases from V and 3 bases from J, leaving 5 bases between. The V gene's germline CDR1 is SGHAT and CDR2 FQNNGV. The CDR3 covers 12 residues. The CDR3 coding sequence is TGTGCCAGCAGCCGAGTCTACAATGAGCAGTTCTTC. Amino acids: CASSRVYNEQFF.

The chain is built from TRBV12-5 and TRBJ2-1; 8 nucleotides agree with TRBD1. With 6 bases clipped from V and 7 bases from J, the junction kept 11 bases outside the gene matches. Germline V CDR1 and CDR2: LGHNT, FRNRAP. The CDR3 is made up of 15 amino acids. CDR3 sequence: CASGRQGKAINEQFF. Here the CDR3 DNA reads TGTGCTAGTGGCCGACAGGGGAAGGCTATTAATGAGCAGTTCTTC.

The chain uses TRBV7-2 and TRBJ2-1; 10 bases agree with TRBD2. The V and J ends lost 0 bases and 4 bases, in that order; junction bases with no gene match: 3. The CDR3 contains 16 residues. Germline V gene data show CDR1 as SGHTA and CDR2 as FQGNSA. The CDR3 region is CASSLAGTSAYNEQFF. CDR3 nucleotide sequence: TGTGCCAGCAGCTTAGCCGGGACTAGCGCATACAATGAGCAGTTCTTC.

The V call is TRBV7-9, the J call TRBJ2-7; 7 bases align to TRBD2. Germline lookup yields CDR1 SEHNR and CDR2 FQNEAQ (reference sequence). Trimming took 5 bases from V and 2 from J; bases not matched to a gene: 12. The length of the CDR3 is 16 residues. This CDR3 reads CASSAERGSLTYEQYF. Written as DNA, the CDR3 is TGTGCCAGCAGCGCTGAACGCGGGAGTTTAACCTACGAGCAGTACTTC.

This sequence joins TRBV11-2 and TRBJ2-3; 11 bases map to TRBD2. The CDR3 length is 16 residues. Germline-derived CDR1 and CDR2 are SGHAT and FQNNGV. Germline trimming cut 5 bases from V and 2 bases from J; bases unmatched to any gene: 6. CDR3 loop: CASSQIAGGYTDTQYF. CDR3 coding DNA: TGTGCCAGCAGCCAAATAGCGGGAGGGTACACAGATACGCAGTATTTT.